This is a list of T cell receptor beta chains from one sample in a study of T cells expressing NK-cell markers. TCRdb reprocessed the 5' RACE reads and stores each CDR3 protein as one record, lacking DNA. This repertoire includes 250,000 to 300,000 distinct CDR3 sequences. Sequences were obtained from blood T cells: a sorted CD56 or NKG2C T cell subset, CD4+ or CD8+ T cells, or bulk PBMC T cells (not recorded which). These receptors all stem from a woman aged 18 to 69 in good health. Both conserved end residues are part of each CDR3. The order of the fields is V gene, J gene, CDR3 protein.

V: TRBV20-1; J: TRBJ1-3; CDR3: CSAMGDSSGNTIYF
V: TRBV7-2; J: TRBJ2-5; CDR3: CASSARTGETQYF
V: TRBV20-1; J: TRBJ2-1; CDR3: CSARLAGGGYNEQFF
V: TRBV20-1; J: TRBJ2-4; CDR3: CSARVWRESRDIQYF
V: TRBV29-1; J: TRBJ1-5; CDR3: CSVRHGDQPQHF
V: TRBV10-3; J: TRBJ2-5; CDR3: CAISESVSPETQYF
V: TRBV12-3/TRBV12-4; J: TRBJ1-3; CDR3: CASSPRGSGNTIYF
V: TRBV11-2; J: TRBJ2-4; CDR3: CASSLVGTGKNIQYF
V: TRBV19; J: TRBJ2-4; CDR3: CASSIAGTAPENIQYF
V: TRBV5-1; J: TRBJ2-3; CDR3: CASSPQGRDTQYF
V: TRBV6-1; J: TRBJ2-5; CDR3: CASTYRWDSIQETQYF
V: TRBV5-1; J: TRBJ2-2; CDR3: CASGLGLVPSGELFF
V: TRBV6-1; J: TRBJ1-5; CDR3: CASKPPGTAGNQPQHF
V: TRBV5-1; J: TRBJ2-7; CDR3: CASSLGQGRTSYEQYF
V: TRBV7-8; J: TRBJ2-7; CDR3: CASSSKYIRGGEQYF
V: TRBV28; J: TRBJ1-3; CDR3: CASSSAGTGFF
V: TRBV20-1; J: TRBJ2-1; CDR3: CSARDNYNEQFF
V: TRBV5-6; J: TRBJ2-1; CDR3: CASSFVEEQFF
V: TRBV12-3/TRBV12-4; J: TRBJ1-6; CDR3: CASSLTGAGSSPLHF
V: TRBV4-3; J: TRBJ2-5; CDR3: CASSQDPQRGSQETQYF
V: TRBV6-5; J: TRBJ2-7; CDR3: CASSYSTGAFSYEQYF
V: TRBV5-1; J: TRBJ2-3; CDR3: CASSPGRVREDTQYF
V: TRBV20-1; J: TRBJ1-5; CDR3: CSAYAGGGQPQHF
V: TRBV20-1; J: TRBJ1-4; CDR3: CSARRIGATNEKLFF
V: TRBV11-2; J: TRBJ1-5; CDR3: CASSFPGFNQPQHF
V: TRBV3-1; J: TRBJ2-3; CDR3: CASSGRTSGTDTQYF
V: TRBV7-2; J: TRBJ2-3; CDR3: CASSPVASRADTQYF
V: TRBV24-1; J: TRBJ2-1; CDR3: CATSDNTKHNEQFF
V: TRBV10-3; J: TRBJ2-3; CDR3: CAIRFSTSGTDTQYF